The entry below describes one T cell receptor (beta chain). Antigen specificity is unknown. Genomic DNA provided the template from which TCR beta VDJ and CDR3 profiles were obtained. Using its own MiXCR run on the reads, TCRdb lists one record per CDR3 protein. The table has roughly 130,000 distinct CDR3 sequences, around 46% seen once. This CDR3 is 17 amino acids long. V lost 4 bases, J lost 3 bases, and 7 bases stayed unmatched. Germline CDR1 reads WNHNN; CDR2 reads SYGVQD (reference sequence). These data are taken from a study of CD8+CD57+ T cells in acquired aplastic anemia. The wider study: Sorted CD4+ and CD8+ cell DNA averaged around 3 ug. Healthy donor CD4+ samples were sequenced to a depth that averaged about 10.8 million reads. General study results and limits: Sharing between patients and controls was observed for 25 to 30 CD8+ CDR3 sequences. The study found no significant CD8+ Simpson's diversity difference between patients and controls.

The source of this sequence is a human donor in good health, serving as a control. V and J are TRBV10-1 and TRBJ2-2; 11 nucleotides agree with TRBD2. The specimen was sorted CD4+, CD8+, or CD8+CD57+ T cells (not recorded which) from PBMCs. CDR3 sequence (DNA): TGCGCCAGCAGTGGGGAACTAGCGGGAGTCGACACCGGGGAGCTGTTTTTT. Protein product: CASSGELAGVDTGELFF.